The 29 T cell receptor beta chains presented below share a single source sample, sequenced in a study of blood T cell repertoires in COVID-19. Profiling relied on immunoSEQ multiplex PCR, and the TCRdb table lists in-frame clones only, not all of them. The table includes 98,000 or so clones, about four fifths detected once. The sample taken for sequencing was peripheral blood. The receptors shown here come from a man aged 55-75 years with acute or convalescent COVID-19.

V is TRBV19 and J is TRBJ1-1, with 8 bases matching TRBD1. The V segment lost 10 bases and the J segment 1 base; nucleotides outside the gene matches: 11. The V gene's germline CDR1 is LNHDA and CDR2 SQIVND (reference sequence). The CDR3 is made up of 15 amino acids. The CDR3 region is CATSFSGGPNTEAFF. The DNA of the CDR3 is TGTGCCACTTCATTTTCAGGGGGCCCGAACACTGAAGCTTTCTTT.

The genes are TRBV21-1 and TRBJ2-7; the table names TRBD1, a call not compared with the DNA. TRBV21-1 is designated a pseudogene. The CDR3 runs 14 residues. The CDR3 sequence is CASKRRGPPYEQYF. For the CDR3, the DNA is TGTGCCAGCAAACGAAGGGGGCCTCCCTACGAGCAGTACTTC.

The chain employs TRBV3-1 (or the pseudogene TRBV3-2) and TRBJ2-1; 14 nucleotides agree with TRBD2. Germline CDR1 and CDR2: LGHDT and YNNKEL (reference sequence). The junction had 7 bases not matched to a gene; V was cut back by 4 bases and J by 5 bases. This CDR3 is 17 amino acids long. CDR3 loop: CASSPFSTSGGDNEQFF. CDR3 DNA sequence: TGTGCCAGCAGCCCGTTCTCGACTAGCGGGGGGGACAATGAGCAGTTCTTC.

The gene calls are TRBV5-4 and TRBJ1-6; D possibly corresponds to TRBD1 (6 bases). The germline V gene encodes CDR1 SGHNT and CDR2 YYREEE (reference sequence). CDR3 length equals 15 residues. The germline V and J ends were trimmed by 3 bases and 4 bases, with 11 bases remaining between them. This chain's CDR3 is CASSSPGAYNSPLHF. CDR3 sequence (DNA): TGTGCCAGCAGCTCTCCAGGGGCATATAATTCACCCCTCCACTTT.

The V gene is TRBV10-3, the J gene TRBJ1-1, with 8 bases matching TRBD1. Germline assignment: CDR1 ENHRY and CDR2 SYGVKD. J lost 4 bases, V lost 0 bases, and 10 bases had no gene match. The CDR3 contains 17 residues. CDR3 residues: CAISESLLTGESTEAFF. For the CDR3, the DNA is TGTGCCATCAGTGAGTCCCTCCTGACAGGGGAGAGCACTGAAGCTTTCTTT.

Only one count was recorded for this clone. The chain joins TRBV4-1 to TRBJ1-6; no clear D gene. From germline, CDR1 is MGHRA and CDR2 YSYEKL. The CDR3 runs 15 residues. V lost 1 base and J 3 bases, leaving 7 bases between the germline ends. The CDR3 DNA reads TGCGCCAGCAGCCAAGGGCAGTTCTATAATTCACCCCTCCACTTT. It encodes CASSQGQFYNSPLHF.

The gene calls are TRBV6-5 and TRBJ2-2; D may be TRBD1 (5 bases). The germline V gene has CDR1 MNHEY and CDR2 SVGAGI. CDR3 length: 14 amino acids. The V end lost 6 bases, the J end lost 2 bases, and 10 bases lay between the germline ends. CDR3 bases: TGTGCCAGCAGAAGGACAACAAACACCGGGGAGCTGTTTTTT. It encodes CASRRTTNTGELFF.

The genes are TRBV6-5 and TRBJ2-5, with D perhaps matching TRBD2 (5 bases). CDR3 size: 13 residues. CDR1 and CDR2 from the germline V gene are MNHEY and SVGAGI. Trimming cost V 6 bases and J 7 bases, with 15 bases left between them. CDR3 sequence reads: CASSPGLRLTQYF. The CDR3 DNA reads TGTGCCAGCAGCCCAGGACTGCGGCTGACCCAGTACTTC.

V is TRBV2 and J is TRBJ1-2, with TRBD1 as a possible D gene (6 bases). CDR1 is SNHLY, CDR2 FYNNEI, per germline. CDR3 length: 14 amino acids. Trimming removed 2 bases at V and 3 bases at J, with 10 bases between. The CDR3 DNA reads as TGTGCCAGCAGTGAAACAGGGAGGGACTATGGCTACACCTTC. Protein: CASSETGRDYGYTF.

The CDR3, as DNA: TGTGCCGGCATGGGGAGGAGCGGGCTTGGCGAGCAGTACTTC. It is translated as CAGMGRSGLGEQYF. The rearrangement joins TRBV6-5 to TRBJ2-7; weak D call: TRBD2 (6 bases). Looked up from germline, CDR1 is MNHEY and CDR2 is SVGAGI. The CDR3 totals 14 residues. Trimming shortened V by 11 bases and J by 6 bases, and 23 bases separated the two germline ends.

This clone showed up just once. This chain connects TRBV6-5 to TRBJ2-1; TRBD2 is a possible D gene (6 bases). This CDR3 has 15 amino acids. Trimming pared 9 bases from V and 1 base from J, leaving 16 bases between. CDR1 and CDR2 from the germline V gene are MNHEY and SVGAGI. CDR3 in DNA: TGTGCCAGTTGCAAAGACGGGGGATCCTACAATGAGCAGTTCTTC. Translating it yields CASCKDGGSYNEQFF.

CDR3 in amino acids: CASSPGTGTNYGYTF. CDR3 nucleotides: TGTGCCAGTAGTCCAGGGACAGGCACTAACTATGGCTACACCTTC. This chain links TRBV19 with TRBJ1-2; 8 bases line up with TRBD1. J was trimmed by 0 bases and V by 5 bases; bases with no gene match: 5. This CDR3 has 15 residues. Germline CDR1 LNHDA, CDR2 SQIVND (reference sequence).

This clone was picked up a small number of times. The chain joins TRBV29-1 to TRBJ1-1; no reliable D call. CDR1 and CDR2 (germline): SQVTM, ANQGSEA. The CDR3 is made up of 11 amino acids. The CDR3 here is CFGLENTEAFF. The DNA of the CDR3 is TGCTTCGGACTTGAGAACACTGAAGCTTTCTTT.

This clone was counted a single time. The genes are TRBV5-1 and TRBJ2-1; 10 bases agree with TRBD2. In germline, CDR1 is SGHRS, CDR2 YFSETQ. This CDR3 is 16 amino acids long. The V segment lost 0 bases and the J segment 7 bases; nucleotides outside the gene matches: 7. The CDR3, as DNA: TGCGCCAGCAGCTTGGTTGCTAGCGGGAGAACAAATGAGCAGTTCTTC. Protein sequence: CASSLVASGRTNEQFF.

The CDR3 here is CASSLTGTGYTF. CDR3 coding DNA: TGTGCCAGCAGTTTAACAGGGACGGGCTACACCTTC. The V call is TRBV28, the J call TRBJ1-2; the D gene is possibly TRBD1 (6 bases). The V gene's germline CDR1 is MDHEN and CDR2 SYDVKM. The ends were cut back, 2 bases at V and 8 bases at J, with 9 bases in the middle. CDR3 length equals 12 residues.

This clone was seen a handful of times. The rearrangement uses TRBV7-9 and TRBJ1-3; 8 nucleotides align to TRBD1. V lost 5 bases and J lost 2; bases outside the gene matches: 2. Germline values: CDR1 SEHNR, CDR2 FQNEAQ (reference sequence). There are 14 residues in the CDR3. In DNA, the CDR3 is TGTGCCAGCAGCCCAGGGGGCCCTGGAAACACCATATATTTT. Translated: CASSPGGPGNTIYF.

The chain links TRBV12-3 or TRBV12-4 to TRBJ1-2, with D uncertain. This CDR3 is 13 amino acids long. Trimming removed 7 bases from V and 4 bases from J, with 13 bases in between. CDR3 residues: CASTKLVSYGYTF. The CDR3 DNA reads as TGTGCCAGCACCAAACTCGTTAGCTATGGCTACACCTTC.

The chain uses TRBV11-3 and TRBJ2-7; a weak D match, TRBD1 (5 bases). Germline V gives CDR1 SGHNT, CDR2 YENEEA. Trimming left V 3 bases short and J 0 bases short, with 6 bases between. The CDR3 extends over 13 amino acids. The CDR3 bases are TGTGCCAGCAGCTTCCAGGGCTCCTACGAGCAGTACTTC. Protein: CASSFQGSYEQYF.

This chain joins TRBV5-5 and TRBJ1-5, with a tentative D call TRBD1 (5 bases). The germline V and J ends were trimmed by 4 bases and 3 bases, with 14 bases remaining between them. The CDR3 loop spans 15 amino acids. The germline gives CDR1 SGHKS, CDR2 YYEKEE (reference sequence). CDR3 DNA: TGTGCCAGCAGCCCCGGGCGGGGGTCCAATCAGCCCCAGCATTTT. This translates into CASSPGRGSNQPQHF.

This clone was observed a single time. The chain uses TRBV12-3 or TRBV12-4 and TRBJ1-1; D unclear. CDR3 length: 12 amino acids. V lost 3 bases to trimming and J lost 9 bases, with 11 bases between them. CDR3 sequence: CASSFGSLQAFF. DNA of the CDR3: TGTGCCAGCAGTTTCGGGTCTTTACAAGCTTTCTTT.

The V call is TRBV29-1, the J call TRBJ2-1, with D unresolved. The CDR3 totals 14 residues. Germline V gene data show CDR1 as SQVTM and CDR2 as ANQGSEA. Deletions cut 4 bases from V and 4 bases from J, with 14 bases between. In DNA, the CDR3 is TGCAGCGTTGTACGGCTTTCGGAGTACAATGAGCAGTTCTTC. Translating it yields CSVVRLSEYNEQFF.

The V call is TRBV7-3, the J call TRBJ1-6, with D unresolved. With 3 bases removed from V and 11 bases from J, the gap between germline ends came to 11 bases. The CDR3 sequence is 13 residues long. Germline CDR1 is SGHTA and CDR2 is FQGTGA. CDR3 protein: CASSFQASTPLHF. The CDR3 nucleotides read TGTGCCAGCAGCTTCCAGGCCAGTACACCCCTCCACTTT.

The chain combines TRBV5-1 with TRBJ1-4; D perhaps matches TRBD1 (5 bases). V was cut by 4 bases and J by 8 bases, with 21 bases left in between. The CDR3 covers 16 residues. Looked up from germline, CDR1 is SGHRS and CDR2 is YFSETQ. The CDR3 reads CASSPMEGRVREKLFF. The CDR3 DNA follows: TGCGCCAGCAGCCCAATGGAGGGCAGGGTTAGAGAAAAACTGTTTTTT.

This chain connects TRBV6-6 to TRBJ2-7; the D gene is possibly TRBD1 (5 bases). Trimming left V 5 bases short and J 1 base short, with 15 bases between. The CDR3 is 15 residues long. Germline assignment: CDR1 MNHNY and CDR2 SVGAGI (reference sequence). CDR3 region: CASSPDIFPSYEQYF. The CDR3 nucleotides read TGTGCCAGCAGTCCGGACATATTTCCTTCCTACGAGCAGTACTTC.

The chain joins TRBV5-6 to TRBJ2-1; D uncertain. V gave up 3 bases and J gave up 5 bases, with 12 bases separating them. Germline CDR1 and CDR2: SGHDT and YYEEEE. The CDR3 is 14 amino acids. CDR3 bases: TGTGCCAGCAGCTCCCTTAGACTGGACAATGAGCAGTTCTTC. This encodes CASSSLRLDNEQFF.

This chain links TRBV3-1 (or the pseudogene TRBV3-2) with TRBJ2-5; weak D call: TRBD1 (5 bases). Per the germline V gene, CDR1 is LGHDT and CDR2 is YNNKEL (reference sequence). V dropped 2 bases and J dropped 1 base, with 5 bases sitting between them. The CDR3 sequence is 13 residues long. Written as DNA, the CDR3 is TGTGCCAGCAGCCAAAGGGGCCAAGAGACCCAGTACTTC. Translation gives CASSQRGQETQYF.

CDR3 protein: CASILGDSSSYEQYF. Here the CDR3 DNA reads TGTGCCAGCATCCTGGGGGACAGTAGCTCCTACGAGCAGTACTTC. The V gene is TRBV6-5, the J gene TRBJ2-7; 7 nucleotides line up with TRBD1. Germline values: CDR1 MNHEY, CDR2 SVGAGI. Trimming took 7 bases from V and 0 from J; bases not matched to a gene: 9. This CDR3 is 15 amino acids long.

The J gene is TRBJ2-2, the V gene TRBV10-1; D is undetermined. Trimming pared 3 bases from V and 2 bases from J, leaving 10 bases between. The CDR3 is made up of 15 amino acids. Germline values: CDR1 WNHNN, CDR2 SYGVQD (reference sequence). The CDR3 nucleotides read TGCGCCAGCAGTGAAGGCCTGGGCAACACCGGGGAGCTGTTTTTT. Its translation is CASSEGLGNTGELFF.

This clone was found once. The CDR3 protein is CASSPFTGTGGSGELFF. CDR3 nucleotide sequence: TGTGCCAGCAGCCCGTTTACCGGGACAGGGGGTTCCGGGGAGCTGTTTTTT. The chain has TRBV7-2 and TRBJ2-2; 11 bases agree with TRBD1. CDR1 SGHTA and CDR2 FQGNSA come from the germline V gene. CDR3 length: 17 amino acids. The V segment lost 5 bases and the J segment 6 bases; nucleotides outside the gene matches: 11.